This TCR beta chain was recovered during a study of cytomegalovirus exposure and HLA in healthy donors (dated by TCRdb to 2016 to 2017). In terms of the full investigation: An earlier analysis of some 600 of the donors reported about 260 Gb of sequence data and around 110 million unique TCR beta sequences obtained from about 179 million T cells. Class I and class II HLA loci were covered by the typing at four-digit resolution. Alongside the repertoire data, information on donor age, sex, ethnicity and CMV serostatus was compiled. Because of strong linkage in the cohort, five DR-DQ haplotypes were treated as single units for association and clustering. An early release covering roughly 640 HLA-typed donors comprised about 300 gigabases of sequencing data and 65 million to 100 million unique TCR sequences. Besides the first cohort of roughly 640 subjects, a separate validation cohort made up of 120 or so different subjects was used. Across about 370 genotyped donors of the cohort, an average of about 240,000 unique TCR beta nucleotide sequences per donor were sequenced, and approximately 17% of those sequences were non-productive. To decide whether each TCR beta V gene segment behaved as functional or pseudogenic, an earlier analysis of some 600 of the donors relied on high-throughput TCR beta sequencing. The study aimed to test whether signatures of past pathogen exposure could be identified by cataloging public T cell receptors. The study combined high-throughput TCR immunosequencing, statistical association of individual TCRs with disease status, and machine learning to predict cytomegalovirus infection status. Genome-wide SNP genotypes for about 55% of the 666 donors were used in a later genetic analysis, which treated that subset as a discovery cohort. To study patterns of TCR occurrence, a later analysis re-analyzed previously published TCR beta repertoires from 500 to 850 donors and added high-resolution HLA genotyping. The number of typed donors differed by locus: about 620-630 for A, B, C, DRB1 and DQB1; roughly 510 for DQA1; approximately 600 for DPA1; and some 450 for DPB1. All discovery cohort repertoires had been generated using a single sequencing platform. The study used immunosequencing to profile the T cell repertoires of under 700 subjects and linked those repertoires to cytomegalovirus serostatus. Rather than using new phenotypic data, the later analysis identified candidate immune exposures from TCR beta sequences and from how often those sequences occurred across donors. The genetic ancestry cluster associated with self-reported Caucasian donors included 81% of the roughly 410 genotyped donors.

Results the study describes overall, beyond this receptor: The authors suggested that the approach could potentially be extended to other disease states and immunological phenotypes. According to a later analysis, TCR association rates differed among HLA loci, with DRB1 alleles showing the most associated TCRs and HLA-C alleles showing the fewest. The study gave a list of about 160 TCR beta chains associated with cytomegalovirus. A later analysis associated about 17,000 TCR beta sequences with specific HLA alleles at a false discovery rate of 0.05. HLA typing was unavailable for some donors at each locus, so association tests used only the typed subset. A later analysis reported that several top co-occurrence clusters appeared linked to parvovirus B19, influenza, CMV and Epstein-Barr virus. Most CMV-associated TCR beta chains appeared to be HLA-restricted in a later analysis, and the HLA associations seemed to be driven largely by CMV exposure. In this cohort, only TCR beta chains were sequenced, and detectable features were limited by the absence of alpha or paired-chain data. A later genetic analysis reported fewer N-insertions in productive TCRs among donors in an Asian-associated ancestry cluster than the approximately 670-donor mean. Three of the identified cytomegalovirus-associated TCR beta chains were confirmed in vitro to be specific for cytomegalovirus antigens. The classifier was reported to diagnose cytomegalovirus status with high specificity and sensitivity in both the original cohort and the validation cohort. A cluster of highly shared sequence variants was judged likely to be a technical artifact of the sequencing pipeline. Linkage disequilibrium might explain the correlated functional status among segregating V segments, but an unknown experimental factor could not be excluded. Over 15 rarely observed V segments, including chromosome 9 orphons, were excluded from the earlier analysis of approximately 500 of the donors because counts were too low. Some IMGT-functional V segments, including TRBV6-2 and TRBV6-3, could not be told apart with the 87-base-pair reads, so those segments were excluded. An earlier analysis of 587 of the donors showed that most TCR beta V segments appeared in productive rearrangements either about 87% or about 30% of the time, which broadly matched IMGT annotations. While some public TCRs were present in many individuals, most TCR sequences turned up only very rarely across donors. Immune exposure information for the cohort was limited to CMV serostatus. Roughly uniform sequencing depth across donors was assumed in presence/absence analyses, although this assumption may not hold. Assigning TCR associations to individual alleles was difficult when HLA alleles, especially DR and DQ, strongly co-occurred. A further reported finding was that TCR beta sequences accurately predicted the HLA-A and HLA-B alleles for most subjects in the first cohort. A later genetic analysis associated a missense DCLRE1C variant with V-gene and J-gene trimming of TCR beta chains, and an independent cohort replicated the association. In a later analysis, HLA-associated TCR beta chains showed more clonal expansion and lower generation probabilities than non-associated chains that were equally common.

From the cysteine up to the phenylalanine, the CDR3 has a length of 14 residues. Kept here is only the CDR3 DNA, which spans 42 bases and is read in frame from base 1. The germline V gene provides CDR1 MDHEN and CDR2 SYDVKM. The V end loses 5 bases and the J end loses 2 bases, and a stretch of 9 bases separates them. With respect to this clone: Its recognized antigen is unknown. Base qualities were left out, and no much larger clone turns up one base away.

The receptor library was made with the immunoSEQ multiplex PCR assay. For the multiplex PCR, a mixture combining 60 forward primers for TCR Vbeta segments and 13 reverse primers for TCR Jbeta segments was used. Amplification of the CDR3 region of rearranged TCR beta genes was performed with a multiplex PCR assay on genomic DNA. The Illumina HiSeq System was used to sequence the amplified TCR beta libraries as 87-base-pair reads. Per the original workflow: In a later analysis, 70 million to 95 million unique TCR beta chains were counted across the roughly 670 repertoires, and roughly 11 million of these chains were shared by at least two donors. Raw reads were error-corrected and collapsed into unique sequences by a nearest-neighbor algorithm in which closely related sequences were merged to remove PCR and sequencing errors. V, D and J gene segments were assigned by aligning CDR3 sequences to IMGT reference sequences. For a sequence to be retained, a match of at least six nucleotides to both a V gene segment and a J gene segment was required. A rearrangement counted as productive if the CDR3 had no stop codons and remained in frame with V and J, and every other rearrangement counted as non-productive. Following IMGT convention, CDR3 was defined as the stretch from the second conserved V-encoded cysteine to the conserved J-encoded phenylalanine. The earlier analysis of about 640 of the donors excluded any sequence lacking an unambiguous match to a single V gene segment. In an earlier analysis of several hundred of the donors, a V segment was called functional when productive rearrangements were above 56.7%, and segregating when the standard deviation between donors exceeded 5%. A statistical classification framework was developed to diagnose cytomegalovirus status using the catalog of TCR beta chain sequences. A later analysis assigned V and J genes by comparing TCR nucleotide sequences with IMGT/GENE-DB human TR gene sequences. In a later analysis, CDR3 sequences and most-parsimonious VDJ recombination scenarios were assigned using the TCRdist pipeline. In a later analysis, each TCR beta chain was defined by its CDR3 amino acid sequence together with its V-gene family, and reads without a unique V-gene family were excluded. A later analysis removed 550 to 650 highly shared, low-generation-probability nucleotide sequences to deal with suspected cross-contamination and a sequencing artifact. A later analysis calculated a clonal expansion index for each public chain from normalized within-repertoire ranks of inferred template counts. A later analysis computed generation probabilities with a VDJ recombination model fitted to out-of-frame rearrangements, and checked the results against IGoR. In a later analysis, hypergeometric tests were used to score TCR-TCR, TCR-HLA and TCR-CMV co-occurrence, with a repertoire-size bias correction applied to TCR pairs. To estimate false discovery rates, a later analysis permuted the HLA or CMV assignments 20 times. In a later analysis, co-occurring TCRs were grouped with DBSCAN, and TCRdist sequence similarity was added when clustering was performed within HLA-allele-positive subsets. For co-occurrence clustering, repertoires with fewer than 30,000 or more than 120,000 public chains were excluded, along with a handful of repertoires with anomalous nucleotide sharing. The table comes from immuneACCESS by way of TCRdb, which keeps in-frame sequences with V and J called. Part of the clones is missing from these tables; in studies checked, under half for an unresolved V gene and the rest for unknown reasons. From that table come the V and J calls and clone size; the DNA was used to work out D and trimming. The sample table shows around 150,000 clones, and around 79% are seen once. Roughly 6% of the sample is in the top ten clones.

The cohort was made up of approximately 670 healthy bone marrow donors. Cohort members were all nominally healthy when sampled, although unrecorded immune exposures were likely present. The donor was CMV seropositive and was included in the group of 250 to 350 seropositive cohort members. Each donor provided a peripheral blood sample, and peripheral blood mononuclear cells were used for TCR beta sequencing. The Qiagen DNeasy Blood Extraction Kit was used to extract genomic DNA from the blood cell samples. This receptor chain uses TRBV28 and TRBJ2-2, with TRBD1 perhaps the D gene, on 6 matching bases. Sequencing input: PBMCs. The clonotype was recovered from a man between 45 and 60 years old in good health and CMV-seropositive. The CDR3 in this case is CASSRTANTGELFF. The bases read TGTGCCAGCAGTCGGACAGCCAACACCGGGGAGCTGTTTTTT.